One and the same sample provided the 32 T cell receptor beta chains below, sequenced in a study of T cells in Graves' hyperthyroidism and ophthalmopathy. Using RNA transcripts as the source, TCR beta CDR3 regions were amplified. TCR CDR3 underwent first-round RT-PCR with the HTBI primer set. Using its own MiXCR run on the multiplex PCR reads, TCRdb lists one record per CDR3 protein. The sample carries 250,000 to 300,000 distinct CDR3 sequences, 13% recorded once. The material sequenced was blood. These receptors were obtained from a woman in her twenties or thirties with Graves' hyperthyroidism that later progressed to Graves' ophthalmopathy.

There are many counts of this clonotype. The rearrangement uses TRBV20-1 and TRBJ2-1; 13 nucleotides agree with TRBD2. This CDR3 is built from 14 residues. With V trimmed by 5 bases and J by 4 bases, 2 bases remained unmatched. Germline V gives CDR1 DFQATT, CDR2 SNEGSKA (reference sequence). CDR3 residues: CSAPTSGRYNEQFF. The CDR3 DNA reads TGCAGTGCTCCGACTAGCGGGAGGTACAATGAGCAGTTCTTC.

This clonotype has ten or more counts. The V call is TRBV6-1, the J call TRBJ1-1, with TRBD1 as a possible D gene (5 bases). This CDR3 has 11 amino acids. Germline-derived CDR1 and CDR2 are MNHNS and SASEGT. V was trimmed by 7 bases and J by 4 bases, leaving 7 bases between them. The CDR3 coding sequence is TGTGCCAGCAAGGGGAGCACTGAAGCTTTCTTT. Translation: CASKGSTEAFF.

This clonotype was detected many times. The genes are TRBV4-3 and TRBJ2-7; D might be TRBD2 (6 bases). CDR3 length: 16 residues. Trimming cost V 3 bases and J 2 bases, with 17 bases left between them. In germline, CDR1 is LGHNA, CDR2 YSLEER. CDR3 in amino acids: CASSQATQGGTYEQYF. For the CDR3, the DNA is TGCGCCAGCAGCCAGGCTACTCAGGGAGGAACCTACGAGCAGTACTTC.

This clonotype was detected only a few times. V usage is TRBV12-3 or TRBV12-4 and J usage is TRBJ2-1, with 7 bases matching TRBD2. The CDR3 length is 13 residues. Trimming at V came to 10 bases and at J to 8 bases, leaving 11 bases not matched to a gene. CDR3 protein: CATCAGLTDEQFF. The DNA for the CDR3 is TGTGCCACATGCGCGGGACTAACGGATGAGCAGTTCTTC.

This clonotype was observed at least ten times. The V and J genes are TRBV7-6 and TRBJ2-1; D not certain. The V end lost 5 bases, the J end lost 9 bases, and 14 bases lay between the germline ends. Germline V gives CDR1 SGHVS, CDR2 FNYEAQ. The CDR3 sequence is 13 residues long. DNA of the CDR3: TGTGCCAGCAGCCAGCTCGGGCGTGGTGAGCAGTTCTTC. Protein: CASSQLGRGEQFF.

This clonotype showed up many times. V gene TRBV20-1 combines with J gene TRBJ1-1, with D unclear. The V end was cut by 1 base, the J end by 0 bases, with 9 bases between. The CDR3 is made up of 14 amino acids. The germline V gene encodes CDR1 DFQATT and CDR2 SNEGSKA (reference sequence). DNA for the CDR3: TGCAGTGCTAGAGCAGTCCTCATGAACACTGAAGCTTTCTTT. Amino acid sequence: CSARAVLMNTEAFF.

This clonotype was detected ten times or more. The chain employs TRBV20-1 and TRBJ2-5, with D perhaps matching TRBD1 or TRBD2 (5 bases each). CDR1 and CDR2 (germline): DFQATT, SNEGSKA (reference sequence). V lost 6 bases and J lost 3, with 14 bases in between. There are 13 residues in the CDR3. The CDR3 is CSAHMRGKETQYF. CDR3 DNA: TGCAGTGCCCATATGAGGGGTAAAGAGACCCAGTACTTC.

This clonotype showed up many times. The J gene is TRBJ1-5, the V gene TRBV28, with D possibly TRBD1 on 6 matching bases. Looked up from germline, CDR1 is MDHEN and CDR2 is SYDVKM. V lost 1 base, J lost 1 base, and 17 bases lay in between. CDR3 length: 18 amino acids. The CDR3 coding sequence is TGTGCCAGCAGTTTATTCGGAGTAGGGCAGGGGAGCAATCAGCCCCAGCATTTT. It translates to CASSLFGVGQGSNQPQHF.

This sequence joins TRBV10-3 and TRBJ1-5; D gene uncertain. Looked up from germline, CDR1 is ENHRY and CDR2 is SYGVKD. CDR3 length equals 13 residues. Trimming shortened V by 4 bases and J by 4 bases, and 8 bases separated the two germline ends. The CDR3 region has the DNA TGTGCCATCAGTGGGACTGAGAATCAGCCCCAGCATTTT. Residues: CAISGTENQPQHF.

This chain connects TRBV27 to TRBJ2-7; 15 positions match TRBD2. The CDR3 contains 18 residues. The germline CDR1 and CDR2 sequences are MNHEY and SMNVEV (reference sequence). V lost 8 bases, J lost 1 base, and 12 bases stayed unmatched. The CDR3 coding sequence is TGTGCCAGCGGCCTTAGGACTAGCGGGAGGGCCACGTCCTACGAGCAGTACTTC. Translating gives CASGLRTSGRATSYEQYF.

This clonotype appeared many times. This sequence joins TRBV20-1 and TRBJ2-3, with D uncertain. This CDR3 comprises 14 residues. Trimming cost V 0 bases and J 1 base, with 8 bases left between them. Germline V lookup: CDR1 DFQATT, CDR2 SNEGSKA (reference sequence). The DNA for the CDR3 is TGCAGTGCTAGAGAGGGAAGGGGCACAGATACGCAGTATTTT. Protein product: CSAREGRGTDTQYF.

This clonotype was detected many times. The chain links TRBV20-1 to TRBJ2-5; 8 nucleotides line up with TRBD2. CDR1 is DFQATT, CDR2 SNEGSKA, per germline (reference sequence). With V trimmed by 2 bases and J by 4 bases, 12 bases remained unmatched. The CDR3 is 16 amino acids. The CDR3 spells CSARPSGRKGTETQYF. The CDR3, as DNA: TGCAGTGCTAGACCGAGCGGGAGAAAGGGTACAGAGACCCAGTACTTC.

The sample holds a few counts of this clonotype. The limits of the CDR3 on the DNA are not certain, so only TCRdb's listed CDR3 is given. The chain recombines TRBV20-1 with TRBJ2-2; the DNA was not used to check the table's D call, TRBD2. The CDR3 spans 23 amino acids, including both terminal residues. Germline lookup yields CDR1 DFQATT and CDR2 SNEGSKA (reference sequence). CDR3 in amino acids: CSAIGGRNPYEQYFGPGTGELFF.

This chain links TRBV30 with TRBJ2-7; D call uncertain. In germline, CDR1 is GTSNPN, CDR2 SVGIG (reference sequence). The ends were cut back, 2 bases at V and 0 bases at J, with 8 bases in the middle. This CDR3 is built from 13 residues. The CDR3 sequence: CAWSRFDSYEQYF. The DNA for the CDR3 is TGTGCCTGGAGTCGCTTTGACTCCTACGAGCAGTACTTC.

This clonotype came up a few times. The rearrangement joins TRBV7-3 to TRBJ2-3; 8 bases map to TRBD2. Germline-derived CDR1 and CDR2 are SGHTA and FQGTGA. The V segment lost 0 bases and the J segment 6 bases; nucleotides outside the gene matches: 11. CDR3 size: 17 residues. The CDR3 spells CASSLTGAGLAEDTQYF. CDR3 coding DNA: TGTGCCAGCAGCTTAACAGGGGCCGGACTAGCAGAGGATACGCAGTATTTT.

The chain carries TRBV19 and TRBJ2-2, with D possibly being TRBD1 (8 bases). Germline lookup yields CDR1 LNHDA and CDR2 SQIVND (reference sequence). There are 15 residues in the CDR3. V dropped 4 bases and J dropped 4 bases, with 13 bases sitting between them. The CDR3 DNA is TGTGCCAGTAGTAAGACAGGGGAGGGCACCGGGGAGCTGTTTTTT. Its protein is CASSKTGEGTGELFF.

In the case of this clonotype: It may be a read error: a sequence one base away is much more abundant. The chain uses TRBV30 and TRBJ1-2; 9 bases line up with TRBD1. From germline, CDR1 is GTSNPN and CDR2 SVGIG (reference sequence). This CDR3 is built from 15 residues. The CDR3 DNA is TGTGCCTGCAAACGTCCGGGACAGGGAGTCTATGGCTACGCCTTC. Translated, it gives CACKRPGQGVYGYAF. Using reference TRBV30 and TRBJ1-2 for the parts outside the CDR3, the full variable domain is SQTIHQWPATLVQPVGSPLSLECTVEGTSNPNLYWYRQAAGRGLQLLFYSVGIGQISSEVPQNLSASRPQDRQFILSSKKLLLSDSGFYLCACKRPGQGVYGYAFGSGTRLTVV.

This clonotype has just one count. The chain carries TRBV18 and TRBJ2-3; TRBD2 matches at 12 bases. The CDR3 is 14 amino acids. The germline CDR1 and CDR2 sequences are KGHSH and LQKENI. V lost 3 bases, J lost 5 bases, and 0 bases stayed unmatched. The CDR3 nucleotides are TGTGCCAGCTCACCGACTAGCGGGAGAGATACGCAGTATTTT. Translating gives CASSPTSGRDTQYF.

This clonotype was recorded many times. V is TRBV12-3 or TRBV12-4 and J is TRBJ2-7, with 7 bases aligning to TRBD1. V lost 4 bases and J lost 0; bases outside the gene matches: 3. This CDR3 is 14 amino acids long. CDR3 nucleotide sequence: TGTGCCAGCAGTTGGACAGGAAACTCCTACGAGCAGTACTTC. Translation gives CASSWTGNSYEQYF.

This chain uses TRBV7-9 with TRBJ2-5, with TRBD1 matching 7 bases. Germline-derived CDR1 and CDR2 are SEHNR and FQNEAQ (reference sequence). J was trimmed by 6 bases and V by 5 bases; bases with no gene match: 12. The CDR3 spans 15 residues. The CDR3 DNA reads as TGTGCCAGCAGCCCCAGGGGGACGCCGCGGAAGACCCAGTACTTC. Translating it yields CASSPRGTPRKTQYF. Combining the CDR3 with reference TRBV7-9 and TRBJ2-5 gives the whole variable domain DTGVSQNPRHKITKRGQNVTFRCDPISEHNRLYWYRQTLGQGPEFLTYFQNEAQLEKSRLLSDRFSAERPKGSFSTLEIQRTEQGDSAMYLCASSPRGTPRKTQYFGPGTRLLVL.

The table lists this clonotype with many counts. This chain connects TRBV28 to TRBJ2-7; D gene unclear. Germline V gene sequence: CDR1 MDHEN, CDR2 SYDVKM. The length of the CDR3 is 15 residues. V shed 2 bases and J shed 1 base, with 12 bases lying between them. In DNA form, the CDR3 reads TGTGCCAGCAGTTTAGGCAGAGCCCTTTCCTACGAGCAGTACTTC. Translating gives CASSLGRALSYEQYF.

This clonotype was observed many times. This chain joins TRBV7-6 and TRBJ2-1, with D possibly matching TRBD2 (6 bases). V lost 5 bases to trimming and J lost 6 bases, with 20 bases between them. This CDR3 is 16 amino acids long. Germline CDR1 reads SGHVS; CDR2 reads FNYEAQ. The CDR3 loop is CASSPGVGDSVNEQFF. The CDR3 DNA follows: TGTGCCAGCAGCCCCGGGGTAGGGGACTCGGTCAATGAGCAGTTCTTC. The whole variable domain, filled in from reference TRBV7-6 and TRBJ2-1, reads GAGVSQSPRYKVTKRGQDVALRCDPISGHVSLYWYRQALGQGPEFLTYFNYEAQQDKSGLPNDRFSAERPEGSISTLTIQRTEQRDSAMYRCASSPGVGDSVNEQFFGPGTRLTVL.

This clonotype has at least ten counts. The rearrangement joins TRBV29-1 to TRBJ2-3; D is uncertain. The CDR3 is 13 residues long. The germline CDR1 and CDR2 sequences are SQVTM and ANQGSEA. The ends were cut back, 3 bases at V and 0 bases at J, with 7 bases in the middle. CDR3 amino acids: CSVEAASTDTQYF. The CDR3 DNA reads TGCAGCGTTGAGGCAGCTAGCACAGATACGCAGTATTTT.

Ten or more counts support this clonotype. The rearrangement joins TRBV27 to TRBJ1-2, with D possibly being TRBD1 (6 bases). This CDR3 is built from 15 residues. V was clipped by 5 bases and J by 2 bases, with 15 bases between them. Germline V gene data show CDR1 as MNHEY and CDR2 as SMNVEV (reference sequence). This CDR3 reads CASSPGGQLNYGYTF. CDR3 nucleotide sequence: TGTGCCAGCAGTCCGGGGGGGCAGCTGAACTATGGCTACACCTTC.

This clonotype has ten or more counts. This chain's CDR3 is CASSLVGSNYGYTF. The DNA of the CDR3 is TGTGCCAGCAGTCTGGTGGGCAGTAACTATGGCTACACCTTC. This chain joins TRBV2 and TRBJ1-2, with D hard to call. The CDR3 sequence is 14 residues long. Trimming took off 5 bases at V and 1 base at J, with 11 bases between the two ends. Germline CDR1 is SNHLY and CDR2 is FYNNEI.

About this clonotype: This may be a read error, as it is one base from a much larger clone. In DNA form, the CDR3 reads TGTGCCACCAGCTCACAGGGGCTTTTTGGGACAGATACGCAGTATTTT. It yields the protein CATSSQGLFGTDTQYF. This chain joins TRBV24-1 and TRBJ2-3; 7 bases are shared with TRBD1. There are 16 residues in the CDR3. Per germline, CDR1 KGHDR and CDR2 SFDVKD. V shed 7 bases, J shed 3 bases, and the junction held 12 bases outside the gene matches.

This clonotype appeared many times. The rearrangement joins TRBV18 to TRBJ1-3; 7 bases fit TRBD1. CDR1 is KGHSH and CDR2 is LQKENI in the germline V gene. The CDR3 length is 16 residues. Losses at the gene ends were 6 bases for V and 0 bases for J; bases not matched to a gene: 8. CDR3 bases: TGTGCCAGCTCTCAAAGAACAGGGGACTCTGGAAACACCATATATTTT. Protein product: CASSQRTGDSGNTIYF.

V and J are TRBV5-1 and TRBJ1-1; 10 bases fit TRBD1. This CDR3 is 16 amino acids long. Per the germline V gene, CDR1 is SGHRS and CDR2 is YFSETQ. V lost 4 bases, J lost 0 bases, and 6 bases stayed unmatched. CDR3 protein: CASSVGDRGMNTEAFF. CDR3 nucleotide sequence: TGCGCCAGCAGCGTGGGGGACAGGGGCATGAACACTGAAGCTTTCTTT.

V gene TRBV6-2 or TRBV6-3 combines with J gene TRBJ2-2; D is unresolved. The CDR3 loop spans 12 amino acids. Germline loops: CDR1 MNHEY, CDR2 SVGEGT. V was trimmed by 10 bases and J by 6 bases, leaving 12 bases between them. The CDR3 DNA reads TGTGCCATCATGGCGTTCTCCGGGGAGCTGTTTTTT. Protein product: CAIMAFSGELFF.

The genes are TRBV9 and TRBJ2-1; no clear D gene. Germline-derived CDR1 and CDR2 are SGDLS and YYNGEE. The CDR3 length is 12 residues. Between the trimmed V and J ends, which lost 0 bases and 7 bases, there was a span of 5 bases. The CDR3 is CASSVAPNEQFF. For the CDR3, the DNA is TGTGCCAGCAGCGTAGCCCCAAATGAGCAGTTCTTC.

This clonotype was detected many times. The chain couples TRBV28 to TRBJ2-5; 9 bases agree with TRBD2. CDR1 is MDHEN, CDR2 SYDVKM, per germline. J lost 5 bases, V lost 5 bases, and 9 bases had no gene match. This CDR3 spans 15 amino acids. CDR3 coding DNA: TGTGCCAGCAGTACGATAGCGGGAGTTCGGGAGACCCAGTACTTC. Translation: CASSTIAGVRETQYF.

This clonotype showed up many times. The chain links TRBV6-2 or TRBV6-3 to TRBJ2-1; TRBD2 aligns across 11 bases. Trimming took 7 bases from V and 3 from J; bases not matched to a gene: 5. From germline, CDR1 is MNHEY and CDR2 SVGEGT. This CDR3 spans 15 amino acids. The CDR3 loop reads CASTDGTSGYNEQFF. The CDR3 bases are TGTGCCAGCACAGACGGGACTAGCGGCTACAATGAGCAGTTCTTC.